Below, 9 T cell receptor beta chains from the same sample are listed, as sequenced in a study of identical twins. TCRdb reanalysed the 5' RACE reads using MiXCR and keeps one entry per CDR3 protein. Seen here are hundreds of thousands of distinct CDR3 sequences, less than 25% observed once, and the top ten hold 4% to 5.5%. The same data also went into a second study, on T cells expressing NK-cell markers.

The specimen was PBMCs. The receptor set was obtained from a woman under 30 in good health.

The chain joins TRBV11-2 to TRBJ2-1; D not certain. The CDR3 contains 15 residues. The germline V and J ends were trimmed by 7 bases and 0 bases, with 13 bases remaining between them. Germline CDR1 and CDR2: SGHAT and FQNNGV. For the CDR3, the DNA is TGTGCCAGCACCTTCCTAACGAGCTCCTACAATGAGCAGTTCTTC. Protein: CASTFLTSSYNEQFF.

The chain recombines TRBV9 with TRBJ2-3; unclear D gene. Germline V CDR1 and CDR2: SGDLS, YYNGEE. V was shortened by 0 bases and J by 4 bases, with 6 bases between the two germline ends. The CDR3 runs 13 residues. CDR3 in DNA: TGTGCCAGCAGCGTAGAGGTGTCAGATACGCAGTATTTT. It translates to CASSVEVSDTQYF.

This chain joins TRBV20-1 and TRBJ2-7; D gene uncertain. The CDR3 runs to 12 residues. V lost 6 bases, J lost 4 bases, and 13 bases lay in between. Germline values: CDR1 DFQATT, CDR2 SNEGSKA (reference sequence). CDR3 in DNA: TGCAGTGCGTCAGCTCAAATATACGAGCAGTACTTC. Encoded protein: CSASAQIYEQYF.

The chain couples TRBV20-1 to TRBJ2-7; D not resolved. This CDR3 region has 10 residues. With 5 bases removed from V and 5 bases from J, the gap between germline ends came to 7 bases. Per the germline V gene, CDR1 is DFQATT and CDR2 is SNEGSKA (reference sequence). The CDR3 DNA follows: TGCAGTGCTGGGCTCAACGAGCAGTACTTC. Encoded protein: CSAGLNEQYF.

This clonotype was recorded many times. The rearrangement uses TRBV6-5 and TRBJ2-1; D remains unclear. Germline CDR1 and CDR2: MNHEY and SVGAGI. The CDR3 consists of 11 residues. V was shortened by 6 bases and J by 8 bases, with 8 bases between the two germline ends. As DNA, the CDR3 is TGTGCCAGCAGGCGAGAGGATGAGCAGTTCTTC. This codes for CASRREDEQFF.

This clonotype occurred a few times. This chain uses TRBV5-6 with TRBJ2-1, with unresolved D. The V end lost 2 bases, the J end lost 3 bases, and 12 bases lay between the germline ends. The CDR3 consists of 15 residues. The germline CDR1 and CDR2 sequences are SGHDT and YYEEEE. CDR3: CASSLSPDLYNEQFF. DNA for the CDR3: TGTGCCAGCAGCTTATCGCCGGACCTCTACAATGAGCAGTTCTTC.

In DNA, the CDR3 is TGTGCCAGCAGCACCAAGCGGGGGGGGTACAATGAGCAGTTCTTC. This translates into CASSTKRGGYNEQFF. The chain uses TRBV11-3 and TRBJ2-1; 10 bases are a match to TRBD2. The CDR3 runs to 15 residues. Per germline, CDR1 SGHNT and CDR2 YENEEA. V gave up 5 bases and J gave up 4 bases; unmatched junction bases: 5.

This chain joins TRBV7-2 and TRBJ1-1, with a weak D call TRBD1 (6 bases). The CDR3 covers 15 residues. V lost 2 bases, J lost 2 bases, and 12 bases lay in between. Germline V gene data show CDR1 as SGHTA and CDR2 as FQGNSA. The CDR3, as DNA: TGTGCCAGCAGCTTAATCAGGGGCACCAACACTGAAGCTTTCTTT. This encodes CASSLIRGTNTEAFF.

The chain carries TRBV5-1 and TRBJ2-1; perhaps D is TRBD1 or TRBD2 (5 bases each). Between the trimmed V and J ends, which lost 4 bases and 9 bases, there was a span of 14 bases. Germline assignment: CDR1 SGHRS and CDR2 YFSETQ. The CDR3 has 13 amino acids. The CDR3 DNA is TGCGCCAGCAGCCCGGGACGAAGGGCTGAGCAGTTCTTC. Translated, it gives CASSPGRRAEQFF. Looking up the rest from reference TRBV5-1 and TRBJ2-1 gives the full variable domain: KAGVTQTPRYLIKTRGQQVTLSCSPISGHRSVSWYQQTPGQGLQFLFEYFSETQRNKGNFPGRFSGRQFSNSRSEMNVSTLELGDSALYLCASSPGRRAEQFFGPGTRLTVL.